This T cell receptor beta chain derives from a study of cytomegalovirus exposure and HLA in healthy donors. Notes on the study in general: Presence/absence analyses took donor sequencing depth as roughly uniform. CMV antigen specificity of a few CMV-associated chains was confirmed in vitro. Cytomegalovirus association was listed for 170 or so TCR beta chains.

The germline V and J ends were trimmed by 7 bases and 12 bases, with 19 bases remaining between them. There are 14 residues in the CDR3. Germline values: CDR1 SEHNR, CDR2 FQNEAQ (reference sequence). The PCR was carried out with 60 Vbeta primers and 13 Jbeta primers. Clones were read by immunoSEQ multiplex PCR, and TCRdb kept only the in-frame ones, dropping some. The table shows 170,000 or so clones, with about four fifths occurring only once. As regards this clone: Its cognate antigen is unknown.

V and J are TRBV7-9 and TRBJ1-6; no firm D call. Sequenced input: PBMCs. The receptor's source is a man aged 50-60 years in good health and CMV-seronegative. This chain's CDR3 is CASTPQGREGPLHF. The CDR3 DNA reads as TGTGCCAGCACCCCTCAAGGACGAGAGGGACCCCTCCACTTT. Full variable domain (remainder filled in from reference TRBV7-9 and TRBJ1-6): DTGVSQNPRHKITKRGQNVTFRCDPISEHNRLYWYRQTLGQGPEFLTYFQNEAQLEKSRLLSDRFSAERPKGSFSTLEIQRTEQGDSAMYLCASTPQGREGPLHFGNGTRLTVT.